The 16 T cell receptor beta chains presented below share a single source sample, sequenced in a study of T cells after yellow fever vaccination. TCRdb analysed the 5' RACE reads with MiXCR anew, one entry per CDR3 protein. Here the sample spans 500,000 to 650,000 distinct CDR3 sequences, 9% to 15% being singletons. Sequenced material: PBMCs, taken on the day of the yellow fever booster vaccination. These receptors were taken from a man between 25 and 39 years old who received the YFV17D yellow fever vaccine.

This sequence joins TRBV6-5 and TRBJ1-1, with 10 positions matching TRBD1. Germline CDR1 reads MNHEY; CDR2 reads SVGAGI. Losses at the gene ends were 0 bases for V and 7 bases for J; bases not matched to a gene: 8. The CDR3 totals 16 residues. CDR3: CASSYSKGTGALEAFF. Written as DNA, the CDR3 is TGTGCCAGCAGTTACTCGAAAGGGACAGGGGCGCTTGAAGCTTTCTTT.

The chain links TRBV4-3 to TRBJ2-6; D gene unclear. Germline CDR1 reads LGHNA; CDR2 reads YSLEER. The CDR3 sequence is 18 residues long. V was pared by 3 bases and J by 0 bases, with 15 bases between. Written as DNA, the CDR3 is TGCGCCAGCAGCCAGGCCCCCGACGTCCTCTCTGGGGCCAACGTCCTGACTTTC. Encoded protein: CASSQAPDVLSGANVLTF.

The CDR3 coding sequence is TGTGCCAGCAACGTATATGGGACTGAAGCTTTCTTT. This sequence encodes CASNVYGTEAFF. The chain joins TRBV7-2 to TRBJ1-1; D unclear. Trimming cost V 7 bases and J 5 bases, with 11 bases left between them. The CDR3 has 12 residues. Germline lookup yields CDR1 SGHTA and CDR2 FQGNSA.

V is TRBV28 and J is TRBJ2-5; D not certain. The CDR3 spans 12 residues. CDR1 and CDR2 (germline): MDHEN, SYDVKM. Trimming took 6 bases from V and 0 from J, leaving 5 bases between them. The CDR3, as DNA: TGTGCCAGCAGAACAGACCAAGAGACCCAGTACTTC. Its protein product is CASRTDQETQYF.

This clonotype was recorded a few times. This chain joins TRBV20-1 and TRBJ2-3; TRBD2 matches 12 bases. The V and J ends lost 4 bases and 2 bases, in that order; junction bases with no gene match: 4. This CDR3 is built from 15 residues. Looked up from germline, CDR1 is DFQATT and CDR2 is SNEGSKA (reference sequence). This CDR3 is CSAKRTSGITDTQYF. DNA for the CDR3: TGCAGTGCTAAAAGGACTAGCGGGATCACAGATACGCAGTATTTT.

This clonotype was detected only a few times. Here the CDR3 DNA reads TGTGCCAGCAGTCAAAACTGGCAAGAGACCCAGTACTTC. It translates to CASSQNWQETQYF. The genes are TRBV27 and TRBJ2-5; no reliable D call. The CDR3 is made up of 13 amino acids. The germline V gene encodes CDR1 MNHEY and CDR2 SMNVEV (reference sequence). Trimming pared 5 bases from V and 2 bases from J, leaving 9 bases between.

The rearrangement uses TRBV21-1 and TRBJ1-6. TRBV21-1 is designated a pseudogene. The CDR3 runs to 17 residues. CDR3 nucleotides: TGTGCCAGCAGGGCCTCGTGTTCTAGCTCCTATAATTCACCCCTCCACTTT. It codes for CASRASCSSSYNSPLHF.

In this sample, this clonotype turned up a few times. J is TRBJ2-1 and V is TRBV15; D is undetermined. The CDR3 covers 12 residues. V lost 3 bases to trimming and J lost 6 bases, with 6 bases between them. Germline CDR1 and CDR2: LNHNV and YYDKDF (reference sequence). The CDR3 DNA reads as TGTGCCACCAGCAGCCCCCCCAATGAGCAGTTCTTC. This codes for CATSSPPNEQFF.

V and J are TRBV4-3 and TRBJ2-3; 8 positions agree with TRBD1. V lost 1 base to trimming and J lost 4 bases; unmatched junction nucleotides: 4. The CDR3 loop spans 15 amino acids. Looked up from germline, CDR1 is LGHNA and CDR2 is YSLEER. In nucleotides, the CDR3 is TGCGCCAGCAGCCAAGTTGGGACAGGCCCAGATACGCAGTATTTT. Translating it yields CASSQVGTGPDTQYF.

This sequence joins TRBV12-3 or TRBV12-4 and TRBJ2-6, with D maybe TRBD1 (6 bases). The CDR3 covers 18 residues. CDR3 loop: CTIRRTAEVNSGANVLTF. The DNA of the CDR3 is TGTACCATCAGACGGACAGCAGAGGTCAACTCTGGGGCCAACGTCCTGACTTTC.

The chain recombines TRBV7-2 with TRBJ1-5; D is unclear. V lost 1 base and J lost 6, with 10 bases in between. The CDR3 length is 14 residues. CDR1 SGHTA and CDR2 FQGNSA come from the germline V gene. The CDR3 DNA is TGTGCCAGCAGCTTAGGGTCCGCGGCTCAGCCCCAGCATTTT. Translating gives CASSLGSAAQPQHF. The variable domain in full, completed from reference TRBV7-2 and TRBJ1-5, reads GAGVSQSPSNKVTEKGKDVELRCDPISGHTALYWYRQSLGQGLEFLIYFQGNSAPDKSGLPSDRFSAERTGGSVSTLTIQRTQQEDSAVYLCASSLGSAAQPQHFGDGTRLSIL.

This clonotype was seen a few times. The chain carries TRBV20-1 and TRBJ2-2; no definite D call. The CDR3 is made up of 14 amino acids. The germline V gene encodes CDR1 DFQATT and CDR2 SNEGSKA (reference sequence). With 0 bases removed from V and 1 base from J, the gap between germline ends came to 6 bases. CDR3 nucleotides: TGCAGTGCTAGAGATCAACAGAACACCGGGGAGCTGTTTTTT. Protein product: CSARDQQNTGELFF.

This clonotype has ten or more counts. This chain joins TRBV6-6 and TRBJ1-2; unclear D gene. The CDR3 has 11 amino acids. The germline V gene encodes CDR1 MNHNY and CDR2 SVGAGI (reference sequence). V was shortened by 8 bases and J by 6 bases, with 10 bases between the two germline ends. CDR3 in amino acids: CASRTENGYTF. The CDR3 DNA is TGTGCCAGCCGGACGGAGAATGGCTACACCTTC.

For the CDR3, the DNA is TGTGCCAGCCTCTTAGCTGGTAACAATGAGCAGTTCTTC. This gives the protein CASLLAGNNEQFF. V is TRBV6-2 or TRBV6-3 and J is TRBJ2-1; D gene ambiguous. CDR1 is MNHEY, CDR2 SVGEGT, per germline. The ends were cut back, 8 bases at V and 5 bases at J, with 13 bases in the middle. This CDR3 has 13 residues.

This clonotype appeared many times. The chain is built from TRBV29-1 and TRBJ2-3; D may be TRBD2 (5 bases). The CDR3 has 15 residues. Germline V gives CDR1 SQVTM, CDR2 ANQGSEA. Trimming took off 2 bases at V and 2 bases at J, with 14 bases between the two ends. CDR3 nucleotide sequence: TGCAGCGTTGAAAGGGTGGGAGCTGTCACAGATACGCAGTATTTT. Translated, it gives CSVERVGAVTDTQYF.

Here the CDR3 reads CASTSSGVENIQYF. CDR3 DNA: TGTGCCAGCACCTCTAGCGGGGTTGAAAACATTCAGTACTTC. The rearrangement uses TRBV7-2 and TRBJ2-4; TRBD2 matches at 9 bases. The CDR3 loop spans 14 amino acids. Germline V CDR1 and CDR2: SGHTA, FQGNSA. Trimming removed 7 bases from V and 5 bases from J; junction bases left unmatched: 6.